The T cell receptor (beta chain) described here comes from a study of cytomegalovirus exposure and HLA in healthy donors. This CDR3 has 14 amino acids. Germline CDR1 is SSHAT and CDR2 is FNYEAQ (reference sequence). To note about this clone: The junction shows a germline mismatch at one end, possibly a read error.

The PCR contained 60 Vbeta and 13 Jbeta primers. TCRdb's table, derived via immunoSEQ multiplex PCR, lists solely in-frame clones and lacks some. The sample includes some 200,000 clones, approximately 70% of them seen just once. This sequence was found in a woman aged 25 to 45 in good health and CMV-seronegative. The genes are TRBV7-7 and TRBJ2-5; D perhaps matches TRBD2 (6 bases). Sequences were obtained from PBMCs. In DNA form, the CDR3 reads TGTGCTAGCAGCATTGCCGGGAGCCAAGAGACCCAGTACTTC. It yields the protein CASSIAGSQETQYF.